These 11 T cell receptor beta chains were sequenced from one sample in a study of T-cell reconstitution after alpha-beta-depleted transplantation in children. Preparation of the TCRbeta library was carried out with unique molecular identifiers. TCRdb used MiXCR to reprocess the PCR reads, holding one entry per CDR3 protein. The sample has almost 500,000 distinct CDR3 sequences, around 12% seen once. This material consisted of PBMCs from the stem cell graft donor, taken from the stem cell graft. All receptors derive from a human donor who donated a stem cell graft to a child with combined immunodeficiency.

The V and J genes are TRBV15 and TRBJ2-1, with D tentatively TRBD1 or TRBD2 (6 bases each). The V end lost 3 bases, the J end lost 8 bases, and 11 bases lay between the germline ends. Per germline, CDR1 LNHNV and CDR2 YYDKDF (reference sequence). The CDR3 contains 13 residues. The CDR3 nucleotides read TGTGCCACCAGCAGCCCGGGGGCCGATGAGCAGTTCTTC. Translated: CATSSPGADEQFF.

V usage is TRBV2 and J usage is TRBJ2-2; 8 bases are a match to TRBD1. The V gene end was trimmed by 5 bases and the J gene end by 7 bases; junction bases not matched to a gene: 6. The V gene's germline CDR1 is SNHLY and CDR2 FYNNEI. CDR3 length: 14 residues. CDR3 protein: CASSSQGAGGELFF. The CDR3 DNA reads TGTGCCAGCAGTTCGCAGGGGGCAGGCGGGGAGCTGTTTTTT.

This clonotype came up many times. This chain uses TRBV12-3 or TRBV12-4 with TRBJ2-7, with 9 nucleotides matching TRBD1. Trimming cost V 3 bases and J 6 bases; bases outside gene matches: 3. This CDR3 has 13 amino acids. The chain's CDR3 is CASSFGTGSEQYF. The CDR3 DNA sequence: TGTGCCAGCAGTTTCGGGACAGGGAGCGAGCAGTACTTC.

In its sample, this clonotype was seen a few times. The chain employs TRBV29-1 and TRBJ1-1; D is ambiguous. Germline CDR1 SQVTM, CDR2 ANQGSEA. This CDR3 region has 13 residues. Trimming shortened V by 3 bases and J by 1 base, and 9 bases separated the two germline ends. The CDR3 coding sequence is TGCAGCGTTGAGGACGGGGAGAACACTGAAGCTTTCTTT. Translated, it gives CSVEDGENTEAFF.

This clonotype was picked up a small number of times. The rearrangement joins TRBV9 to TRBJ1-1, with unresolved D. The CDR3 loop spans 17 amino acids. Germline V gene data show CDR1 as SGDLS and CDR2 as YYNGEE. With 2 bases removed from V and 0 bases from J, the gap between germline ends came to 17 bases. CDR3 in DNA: TGTGCCAGCAGCGTTAGCGGGTCGATACTCATGAACACTGAAGCTTTCTTT. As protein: CASSVSGSILMNTEAFF.

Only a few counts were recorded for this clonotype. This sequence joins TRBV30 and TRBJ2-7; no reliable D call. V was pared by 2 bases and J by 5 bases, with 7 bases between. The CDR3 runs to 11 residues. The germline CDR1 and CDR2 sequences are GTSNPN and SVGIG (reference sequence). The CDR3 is CAWSSVHEQYF. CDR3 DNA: TGTGCCTGGAGTTCCGTCCACGAGCAGTACTTC.

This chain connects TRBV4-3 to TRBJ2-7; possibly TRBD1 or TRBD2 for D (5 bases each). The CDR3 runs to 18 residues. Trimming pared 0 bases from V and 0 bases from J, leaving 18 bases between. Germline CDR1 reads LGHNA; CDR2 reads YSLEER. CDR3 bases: TGCGCCAGCAGCCAAGATCTCACAGGCGGGTTCGGCTCCTACGAGCAGTACTTC. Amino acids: CASSQDLTGGFGSYEQYF.

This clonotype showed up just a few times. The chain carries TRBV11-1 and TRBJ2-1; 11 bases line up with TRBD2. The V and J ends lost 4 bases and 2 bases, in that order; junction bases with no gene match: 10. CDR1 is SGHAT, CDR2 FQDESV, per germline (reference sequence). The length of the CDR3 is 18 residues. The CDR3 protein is CASSSIEISGRAYNEQFF. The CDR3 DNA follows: TGTGCCAGCAGCTCTATTGAGATTAGCGGGAGGGCCTACAATGAGCAGTTCTTC.

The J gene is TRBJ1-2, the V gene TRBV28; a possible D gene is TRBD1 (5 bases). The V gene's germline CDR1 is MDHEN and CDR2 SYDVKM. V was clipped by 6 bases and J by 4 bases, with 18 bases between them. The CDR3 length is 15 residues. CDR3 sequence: CASRANRGFGYGYTF. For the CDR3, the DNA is TGTGCCAGCAGGGCAAATAGGGGATTCGGCTATGGCTACACCTTC.

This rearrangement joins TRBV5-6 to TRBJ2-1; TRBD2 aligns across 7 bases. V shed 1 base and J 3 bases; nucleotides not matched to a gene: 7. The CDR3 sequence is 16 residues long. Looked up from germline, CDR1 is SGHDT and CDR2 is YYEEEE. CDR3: CASSLTASGDYNEQFF. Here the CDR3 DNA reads TGTGCCAGCAGCTTGACCGCTAGCGGAGACTACAATGAGCAGTTCTTC.

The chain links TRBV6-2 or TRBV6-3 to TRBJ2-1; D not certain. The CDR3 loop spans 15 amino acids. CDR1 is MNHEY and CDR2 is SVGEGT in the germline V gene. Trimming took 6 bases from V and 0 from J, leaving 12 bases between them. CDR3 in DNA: TGTGCCAGCAGCTTTCTTGGGCCCTCCTACAATGAGCAGTTCTTC. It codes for CASSFLGPSYNEQFF.